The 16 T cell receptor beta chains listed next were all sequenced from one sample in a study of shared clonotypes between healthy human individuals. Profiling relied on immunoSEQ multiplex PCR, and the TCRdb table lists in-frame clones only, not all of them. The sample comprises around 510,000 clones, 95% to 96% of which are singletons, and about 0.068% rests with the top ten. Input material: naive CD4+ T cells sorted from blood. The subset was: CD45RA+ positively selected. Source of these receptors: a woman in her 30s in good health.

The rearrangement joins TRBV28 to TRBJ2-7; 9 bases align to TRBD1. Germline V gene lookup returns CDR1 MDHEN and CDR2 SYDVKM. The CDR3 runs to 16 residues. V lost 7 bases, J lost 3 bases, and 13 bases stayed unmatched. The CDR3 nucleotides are TGTGCCAGCACCAAATTCGCCGGGACAGGGATCTACGAGCAGTACTTC. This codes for CASTKFAGTGIYEQYF.

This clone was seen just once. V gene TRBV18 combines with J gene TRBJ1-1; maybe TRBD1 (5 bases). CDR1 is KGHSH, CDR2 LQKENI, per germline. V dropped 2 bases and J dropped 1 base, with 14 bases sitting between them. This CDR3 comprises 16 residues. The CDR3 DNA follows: TGTGCCAGCTCACCAGTGGCCGAACAGGAGAACACTGAAGCTTTCTTT. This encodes CASSPVAEQENTEAFF.

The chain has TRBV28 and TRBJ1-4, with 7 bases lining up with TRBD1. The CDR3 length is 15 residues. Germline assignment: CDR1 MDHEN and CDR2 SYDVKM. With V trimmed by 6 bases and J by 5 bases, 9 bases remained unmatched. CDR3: CASRSTGAGNEKLFF. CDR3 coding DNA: TGTGCCAGCAGATCCACAGGGGCTGGGAATGAAAAACTGTTTTTT. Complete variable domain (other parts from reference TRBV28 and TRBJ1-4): DVKVTQSSRYLVKRTGEKVFLECVQDMDHENMFWYRQDPGLGLRLIYFSYDVKMKEKGDIPEGYSVSREKKERFSLILESASTNQTSMYLCASRSTGAGNEKLFFGSGTQLSVL.

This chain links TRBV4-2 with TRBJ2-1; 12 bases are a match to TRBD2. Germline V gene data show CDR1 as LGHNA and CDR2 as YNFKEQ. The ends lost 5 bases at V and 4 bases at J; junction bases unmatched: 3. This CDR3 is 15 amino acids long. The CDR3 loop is CASSFGLAGYNEQFF. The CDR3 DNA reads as TGTGCCAGCAGCTTCGGACTAGCGGGGTACAATGAGCAGTTCTTC.

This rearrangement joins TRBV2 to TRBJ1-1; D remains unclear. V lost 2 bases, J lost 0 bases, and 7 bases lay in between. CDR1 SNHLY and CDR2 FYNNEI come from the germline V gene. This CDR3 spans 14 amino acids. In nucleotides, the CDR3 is TGTGCCAGCAGTGAACGATTTTTGAACACTGAAGCTTTCTTT. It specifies CASSERFLNTEAFF.

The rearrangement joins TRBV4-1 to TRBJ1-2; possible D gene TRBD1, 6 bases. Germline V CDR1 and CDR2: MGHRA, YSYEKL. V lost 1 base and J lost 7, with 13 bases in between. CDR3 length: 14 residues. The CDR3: CASSQVGGSSGYTF. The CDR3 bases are TGCGCCAGCAGCCAAGTAGGGGGTAGTAGTGGCTACACCTTC.

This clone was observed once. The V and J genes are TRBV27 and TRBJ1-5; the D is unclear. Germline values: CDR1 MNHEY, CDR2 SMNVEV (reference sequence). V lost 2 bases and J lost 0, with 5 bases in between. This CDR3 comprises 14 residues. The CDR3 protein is CASSLAHSNQPQHF. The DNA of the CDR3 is TGTGCCAGCAGTTTAGCCCATAGCAATCAGCCCCAGCATTTT.

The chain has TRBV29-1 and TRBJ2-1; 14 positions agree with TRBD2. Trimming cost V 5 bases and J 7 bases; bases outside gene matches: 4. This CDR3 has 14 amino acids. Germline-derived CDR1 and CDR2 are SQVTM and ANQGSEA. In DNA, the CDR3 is TGCAGCGTTTCCGGGACTAGCGGGAGAAATGAGCAGTTCTTC. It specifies CSVSGTSGRNEQFF.

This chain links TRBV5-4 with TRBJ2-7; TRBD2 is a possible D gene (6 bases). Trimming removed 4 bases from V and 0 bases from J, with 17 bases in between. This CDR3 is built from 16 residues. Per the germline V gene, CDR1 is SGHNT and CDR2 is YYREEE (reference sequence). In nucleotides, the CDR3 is TGTGCCAGCAGCGTGGGGGGTTCGGGAAACTCCTACGAGCAGTACTTC. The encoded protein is CASSVGGSGNSYEQYF. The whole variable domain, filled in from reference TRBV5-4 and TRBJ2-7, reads ETGVTQSPTHLIKTRGQQVTLRCSSQSGHNTVSWYQQALGQGPQFIFQYYREEENGRGNFPPRFSGLQFPNYSSELNVNALELDDSALYLCASSVGGSGNSYEQYFGPGTRLTVT.

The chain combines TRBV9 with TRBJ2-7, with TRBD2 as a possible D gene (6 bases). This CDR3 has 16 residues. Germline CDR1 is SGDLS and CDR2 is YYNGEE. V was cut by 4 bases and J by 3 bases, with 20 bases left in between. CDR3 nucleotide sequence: TGTGCCAGCAGCCCCCGAGGAGCGGGTTTGAGCTACGAGCAGTACTTC. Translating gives CASSPRGAGLSYEQYF.

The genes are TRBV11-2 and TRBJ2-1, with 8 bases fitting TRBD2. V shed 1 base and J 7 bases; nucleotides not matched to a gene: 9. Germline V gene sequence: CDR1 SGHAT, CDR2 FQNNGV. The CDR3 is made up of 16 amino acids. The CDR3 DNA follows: TGTGCCAGCAGCTTAGGGGACGGGAGGGCGTTTAATGAGCAGTTCTTC. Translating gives CASSLGDGRAFNEQFF.

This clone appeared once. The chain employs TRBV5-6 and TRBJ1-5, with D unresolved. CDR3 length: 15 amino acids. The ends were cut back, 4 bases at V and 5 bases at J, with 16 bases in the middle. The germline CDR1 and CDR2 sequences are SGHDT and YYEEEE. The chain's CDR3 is CASSTDSNSYQPQHF. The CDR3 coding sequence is TGTGCCAGCAGCACGGACTCAAACTCGTATCAGCCCCAGCATTTT.

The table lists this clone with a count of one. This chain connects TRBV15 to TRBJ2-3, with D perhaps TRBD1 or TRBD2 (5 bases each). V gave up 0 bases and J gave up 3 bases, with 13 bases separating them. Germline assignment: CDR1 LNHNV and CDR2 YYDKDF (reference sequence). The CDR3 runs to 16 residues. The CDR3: CATSRDQGPGTDTQYF. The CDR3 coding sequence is TGTGCCACCAGCAGAGACCAGGGCCCGGGAACAGATACGCAGTATTTT.

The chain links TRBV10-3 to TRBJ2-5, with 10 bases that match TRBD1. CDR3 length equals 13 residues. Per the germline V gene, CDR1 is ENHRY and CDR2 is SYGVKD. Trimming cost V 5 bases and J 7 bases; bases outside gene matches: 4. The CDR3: CAISPGQGSTQYF. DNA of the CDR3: TGTGCCATCAGTCCGGGACAGGGGTCGACCCAGTACTTC.

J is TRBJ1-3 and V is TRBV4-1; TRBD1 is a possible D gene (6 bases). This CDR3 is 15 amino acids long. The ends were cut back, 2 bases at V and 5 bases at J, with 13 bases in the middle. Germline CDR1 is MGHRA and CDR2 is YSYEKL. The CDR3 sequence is CASSQTGTYRNTIYF. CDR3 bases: TGCGCCAGCAGCCAAACTGGGACATATCGAAACACCATATATTTT.

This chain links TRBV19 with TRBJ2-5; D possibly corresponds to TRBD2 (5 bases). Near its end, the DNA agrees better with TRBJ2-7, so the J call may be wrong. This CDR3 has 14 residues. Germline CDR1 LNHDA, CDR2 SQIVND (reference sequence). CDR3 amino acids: CASTHHRDHYEQYF. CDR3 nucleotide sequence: TGTGCCAGTACCCACCACCGGGATCACTACGAGCAGTACTTC.